The rows below give T cell receptor beta chains drawn from one sample of a study of vaccination and CD4 T cells after COVID-19. TCRdb ran MiXCR on the PCR reads and lists one entry per CDR3 protein. The sample has roughly 13,000 distinct CDR3 sequences, 24% seen once. Their target antigens are unknown. The sequences come from CD4+ T cells from blood, cultured in vitro, collected after SARS-CoV-2 vaccination. The receptors originated from a human donor who had recovered from COVID-19. CDR3s include the opening cysteine and the closing phenylalanine or tryptophan. Fields, in order: V gene, J gene, D gene, clone size, CDR3 length, CDR3 DNA, CDR3 protein. A D gene is named only where the DNA matches it firmly. A clone size is listed for some rows: how often the clone was seen (once, few, many), or a class if it is expanded.

>TRBV4-3|TRBJ2-1|-|-|17
TGCGCCAGCAGCCAAGGAGGGACCGGCCCTTTCAACAATGAGCAGTTCTTC
CASSQGGTGPFNNEQFF
>TRBV21-1|TRBJ1-6|-|-|15
TGTGCCAGGCCCAACGTGAGTTCCTATAATTCACCCCTCCACTTT
CARPNVSSYNSPLHF
>TRBV12-2|TRBJ1-1|-|few|11
TGTGCAAGTCGCGACAGCTCTGAAGCTTTCTTT
CASRDSSEAFF
>TRBV20-1|TRBJ1-1|TRBD1|few|14
TGCAGTGCTAGAGATGAGGCACAGGGGCGGAAAGCTTTCTTT
CSARDEAQGRKAFF
>TRBV4-1|TRBJ2-1|TRBD1|-|17
TGCGCCAGCAGTCAGGGGACAGGGGACGGAATTTACAATGAGCAGTTCTTC
CASSQGTGDGIYNEQFF
>TRBV7-2|TRBJ2-2|-|few|16
TGTGCCAGCAGCTTAGTTCGCCCAGCGCGGACCGGGGAGCTGTTTTTT
CASSLVRPARTGELFF
>TRBV6-5|TRBJ1-1|-|-|14
TGTGCCAGCAGTTATTTGGGGGGCGGCACTGAAGCTTTCTTT
CASSYLGGGTEAFF
>TRBV20-1|TRBJ2-2|-|few|13
TGCAGTGCCCCCAAGGGGGACACCGGGGAGCTGTTTTTT
CSAPKGDTGELFF
>TRBV6-2/TRBV6-3|TRBJ2-5|-|few|15
TGTGCCAGCTTACCGCGAGCGCGAGTAGTGGAGACCCAGTACTTC
CASLPRARVVETQYF
>TRBV2|TRBJ2-3|-|once|15
TGTGCCAGCAGTAACACATACCCACTCACAGATACGCAGTATTTT
CASSNTYPLTDTQYF
>TRBV7-8|TRBJ2-1|TRBD2|-|14
TGTGCCAGCAGCTTAGTCGGGGGAGGGAATGAGCAGTTCTTC
CASSLVGGGNEQFF